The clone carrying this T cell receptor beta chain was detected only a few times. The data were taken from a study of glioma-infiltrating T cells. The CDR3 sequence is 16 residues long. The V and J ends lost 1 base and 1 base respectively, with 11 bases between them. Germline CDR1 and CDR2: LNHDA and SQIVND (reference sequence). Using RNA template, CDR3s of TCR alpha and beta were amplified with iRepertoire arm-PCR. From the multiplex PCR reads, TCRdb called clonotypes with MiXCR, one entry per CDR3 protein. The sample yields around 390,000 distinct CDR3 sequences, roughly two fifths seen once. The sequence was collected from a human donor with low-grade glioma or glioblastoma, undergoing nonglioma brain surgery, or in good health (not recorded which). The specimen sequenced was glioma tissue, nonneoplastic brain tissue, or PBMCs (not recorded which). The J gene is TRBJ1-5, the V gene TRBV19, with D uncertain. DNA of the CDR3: TGTGCCAGTAGTATAGTGTCGGGCCAAAGCAATCAGCCCCAGCATTTT. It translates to CASSIVSGQSNQPQHF.